This TCR beta chain is drawn from a study of post-analysis software for immune sequencing data. General observations from the study: About 5 TRBV segments, including TRBV5-6, TRBV5-1 and TRBV20-1, were more frequent in patients than controls. Normalized Chao1 diversity was significantly lower in multiple sclerosis patients than in controls. By F measure, samples from a shared preparation batch strongly co-clustered.

About this clonotype itself: Antigen: not known.

Trimming stripped 0 bases from V and 4 bases from J, with 13 bases between. The CDR3 has 17 amino acids. The germline CDR1 and CDR2 sequences are LGHDT and YNNKEL (reference sequence). Unique-molecular-identifier-tagged TCR beta cDNA libraries were used. Some 500,000 cDNA molecules were obtained per 1 to 10 million input T cells. MiXCR, applied by TCRdb to the PCR reads, yields one record per CDR3 protein. The table has roughly 650,000 distinct CDR3 sequences, approximately 59% seen once; the top ten hold roughly 12%. The source is a girl aged 2-10 years with multiple sclerosis. The specimen sequenced was blood. V and J are TRBV3-1 and TRBJ2-6; unclear D gene. The CDR3 sequence: CASSQEGPVGGANVLTF. The CDR3 nucleotides read TGTGCCAGCAGCCAAGAAGGTCCTGTGGGGGGGGCCAACGTCCTGACTTTC.